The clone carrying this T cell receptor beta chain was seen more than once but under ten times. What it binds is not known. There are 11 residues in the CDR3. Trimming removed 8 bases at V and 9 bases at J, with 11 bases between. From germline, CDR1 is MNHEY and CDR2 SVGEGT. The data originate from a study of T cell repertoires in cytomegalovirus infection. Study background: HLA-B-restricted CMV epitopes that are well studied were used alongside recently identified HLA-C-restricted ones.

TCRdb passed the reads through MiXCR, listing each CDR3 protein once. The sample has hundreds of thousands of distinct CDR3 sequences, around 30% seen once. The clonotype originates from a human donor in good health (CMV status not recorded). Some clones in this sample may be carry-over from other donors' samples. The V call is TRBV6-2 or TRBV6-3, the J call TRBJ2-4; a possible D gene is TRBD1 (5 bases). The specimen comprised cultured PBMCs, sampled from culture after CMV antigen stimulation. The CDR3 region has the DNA TGTGCCAGCGCACAACAGGCCATTCAGTACTTC. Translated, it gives CASAQQAIQYF.